Below, 23 T cell receptor beta chains from the same sample are listed, as sequenced in a study of beta chain features in type 1 diabetes. Study-level results: Type 1 diabetes patients had moderately but significantly shorter TCRB CDR3s in all four CD4+ subsets.

For these receptors, no antigen is known. Since all of the isolated RNA was reverse transcribed, expressed TCRB transcripts were what got sequenced. Here immunoSEQ multiplex PCR was the method, and the copy in TCRdb shows in-frame clones only, minus some. This table holds about 150,000 clones, approximately 7.9% found once. Input material: central memory CD4+ T cells from blood. The receptors here all came from a young man with type 1 diabetes.

This chain links TRBV29-1 with TRBJ2-5; D is perhaps TRBD1 (5 bases). The DNA end is more similar to TRBJ2-7, so the J call may be wrong. Germline CDR1 SQVTM, CDR2 ANQGSEA. This CDR3 has 11 amino acids. In DNA, the CDR3 is TGCAGCGCAGGGAATTTGGACGAGCAGTACTTC. It translates to CSAGNLDEQYF.

The V gene is TRBV28, the J gene TRBJ2-3; D unclear. V was clipped by 2 bases and J by 2 bases, with 5 bases between them. The CDR3 extends over 13 amino acids. The V gene's germline CDR1 is MDHEN and CDR2 SYDVKM. The CDR3 reads CASSLPFTDTQYF. CDR3 DNA sequence: TGTGCCAGCAGTTTACCGTTCACAGATACGCAGTATTTT.

This chain joins TRBV28 and TRBJ2-3, with TRBD1 matching over 10 bases. The CDR3 loop spans 14 amino acids. Germline V CDR1 and CDR2: MDHEN, SYDVKM. Trimming at V came to 8 bases and at J to 6 bases, leaving 8 bases not matched to a gene. In DNA, the CDR3 is TGTGCCAGCGTCCCGGGACAGGGGACGGATACGCAGTATTTT. Translation gives CASVPGQGTDTQYF.

V gene TRBV27 combines with J gene TRBJ1-1; no reliable D call. From germline, CDR1 is MNHEY and CDR2 SMNVEV (reference sequence). The length of the CDR3 is 14 residues. Deletions cut 1 base from V and 5 bases from J, with 11 bases between. The CDR3 coding sequence is TGTGCCAGCAGTTTATACGGGGATGCGACTGAAGCTTTCTTT. Residues: CASSLYGDATEAFF.

This chain connects TRBV6-6 to TRBJ2-4, with a weak D call TRBD1 (6 bases). V dropped 4 bases and J dropped 8 bases, with 15 bases sitting between them. The CDR3 is 14 amino acids. Germline V lookup: CDR1 MNHNY, CDR2 SVGAGI (reference sequence). The CDR3 loop is CASSFITGRYIQYF. The CDR3 bases are TGTGCCAGCAGTTTTATTACAGGGCGGTACATTCAGTACTTC.

The gene calls are TRBV7-9 and TRBJ1-1; D gene unclear. The CDR3 consists of 13 residues. V dropped 5 bases and J dropped 8 bases, with 15 bases sitting between them. Looked up from germline, CDR1 is SEHNR and CDR2 is FQNEAQ (reference sequence). The CDR3 spells CASSPSFDGEAFF. In nucleotides, the CDR3 is TGTGCCAGCAGCCCTAGCTTTGACGGAGAAGCTTTCTTT.

The V call is TRBV5-4, the J call TRBJ2-7, with D perhaps TRBD1 (5 bases). The germline gives CDR1 SGHNT, CDR2 YYREEE (reference sequence). This CDR3 comprises 14 residues. Trimming took off 5 bases at V and 6 bases at J, with 18 bases between the two ends. The CDR3 protein is CASRRDRGQSEQYF. Written as DNA, the CDR3 is TGTGCCAGCAGGAGAGACAGAGGCCAGAGCGAGCAGTACTTC.

The chain uses TRBV28 and TRBJ2-7, with TRBD1 matching over 9 bases. CDR1 and CDR2 from the germline V gene are MDHEN and SYDVKM. This CDR3 has 16 residues. Unmatched junction bases numbered 12, after V lost 6 bases and J lost 3 bases. CDR3 sequence reads: CASSPLPGQGNYEQYF. In DNA, the CDR3 is TGTGCCAGCAGCCCCTTGCCGGGACAGGGTAACTACGAGCAGTACTTC.

The V and J genes are TRBV11-2 and TRBJ1-4; no firm D call. V was trimmed by 4 bases and J by 16 bases, leaving 16 bases between them. The germline gives CDR1 SGHAT, CDR2 FQNNGV. CDR3 length: 12 amino acids. In DNA form, the CDR3 reads TGTGCCAGCAGCTCGTCGCCGGGAATTCCGTTTTTT. It is translated as CASSSSPGIPFF.

This clone occurred a few times. V is TRBV5-4 and J is TRBJ1-4; D perhaps matches TRBD1 (5 bases). The germline V and J ends were trimmed by 3 bases and 8 bases, with 8 bases remaining between them. This CDR3 is built from 12 residues. CDR1 is SGHNT and CDR2 is YYREEE in the germline V gene (reference sequence). The CDR3 loop reads CASSWQGEKLFF. The CDR3 region has the DNA TGTGCCAGCAGCTGGCAGGGAGAAAAACTGTTTTTT. The full variable domain, completed using reference TRBV5-4 and TRBJ1-4, is ETGVTQSPTHLIKTRGQQVTLRCSSQSGHNTVSWYQQALGQGPQFIFQYYREEENGRGNFPPRFSGLQFPNYSSELNVNALELDDSALYLCASSWQGEKLFFGSGTQLSVL.

The chain joins TRBV5-8 to TRBJ2-7, with 15 bases aligning to TRBD2. V lost 4 bases to trimming and J lost 5 bases; unmatched junction nucleotides: 13. The germline CDR1 and CDR2 sequences are SGHTS and YDEGEE. The CDR3 spans 18 residues. The CDR3 region has the DNA TGTGCCAGCAGCCGGGGCGTGTCCGGACTAGCGGGAGGGAACGAGCAGTACTTC. Translation gives CASSRGVSGLAGGNEQYF.

In this sample, this clone turned up once. The chain combines TRBV29-1 with TRBJ2-7; D is perhaps TRBD1 (6 bases). V was shortened by 4 bases and J by 0 bases, with 16 bases between the two germline ends. The CDR3 spans 15 residues. Germline V gene lookup returns CDR1 SQVTM and CDR2 ANQGSEA. CDR3 sequence (DNA): TGCAGCGTTGGTCTTGGCAGGGGTTACTCCTACGAGCAGTACTTC. It specifies CSVGLGRGYSYEQYF.

The CDR3 nucleotides are TGTGCCAGCAGTCCGAAGGGCAGGGGAAATGAAAAACTGTTTTTT. Its protein is CASSPKGRGNEKLFF. The rearrangement uses TRBV5-6 and TRBJ1-4; D may be TRBD1 (6 bases). V gave up 5 bases and J gave up 5 bases, with 16 bases separating them. Germline lookup yields CDR1 SGHDT and CDR2 YYEEEE. The length of the CDR3 is 15 residues.

This clone occurred a few times. This sequence joins TRBV19 and TRBJ2-7, with D tentatively TRBD2 (6 bases). The CDR3 totals 14 residues. The V end was cut by 5 bases, the J end by 5 bases, with 16 bases between. Germline V gives CDR1 LNHDA, CDR2 SQIVND (reference sequence). The CDR3 sequence: CASSPLRGWDEQYF. The CDR3 bases are TGTGCCAGTAGTCCCCTGCGGGGTTGGGACGAGCAGTACTTC.

The chain uses TRBV20-1 and TRBJ1-1, with D hard to call. From germline, CDR1 is DFQATT and CDR2 SNEGSKA (reference sequence). The length of the CDR3 is 9 residues. V lost 8 bases to trimming and J lost 6 bases, with 7 bases between them. CDR3 nucleotide sequence: TGCAGTCACAGCTCTGAAGCTTTCTTT. This codes for CSHSSEAFF.

The gene calls are TRBV15 and TRBJ1-5; no clear D. The CDR3 runs 15 residues. CDR1 is LNHNV and CDR2 is YYDKDF in the germline V gene (reference sequence). V lost 0 bases to trimming and J lost 3 bases, with 9 bases between them. CDR3 protein: CATSRDRGSNQPQHF. The DNA of the CDR3 is TGTGCCACCAGCAGAGATCGGGGATCCAATCAGCCCCAGCATTTT.

This clone was recorded a few times. The chain joins TRBV27 to TRBJ2-3; D is possibly TRBD2 (6 bases). CDR1 is MNHEY and CDR2 is SMNVEV in the germline V gene (reference sequence). CDR3 size: 16 residues. With 1 base removed from V and 0 bases from J, the gap between germline ends came to 11 bases. The CDR3 nucleotides read TGTGCCAGCAGTTTATTCGCGGGGATTAGCACAGATACGCAGTATTTT. Translating gives CASSLFAGISTDTQYF.

J is TRBJ2-5 and V is TRBV2; unclear D gene. V was pared by 10 bases and J by 0 bases, with 15 bases between. CDR1 and CDR2 from the germline V gene are SNHLY and FYNNEI. The CDR3 has 14 residues. For the CDR3, the DNA is TGTGCCATCAAGACTTTCGTGGACCAAGAGACCCAGTACTTC. Its translation: CAIKTFVDQETQYF.

The J gene is TRBJ1-1, the V gene TRBV6-1; D is possibly TRBD1 (6 bases). The CDR3 contains 13 residues. The V gene lost 3 bases and the J gene lost 10 bases, with 15 bases spanning the gap. Germline V gives CDR1 MNHNS, CDR2 SASEGT. The CDR3 sequence is CASSDRGLKAAFF. The CDR3 bases are TGTGCCAGCAGTGACAGGGGATTAAAGGCAGCTTTCTTT.

The chain uses TRBV27 and TRBJ2-3, with a weak D call TRBD2 (6 bases). Per germline, CDR1 MNHEY and CDR2 SMNVEV (reference sequence). V was trimmed by 3 bases and J by 9 bases, leaving 19 bases between them. The CDR3 spans 15 residues. As DNA, the CDR3 is TGTGCCAGCAGTTTTGGGACCACGGACGGAGGGACGCAGTATTTT. Its protein product is CASSFGTTDGGTQYF.

This clone was seen more than once but under ten times. The gene calls are TRBV7-2 and TRBJ2-1; TRBD2 matches 8 bases. Per the germline V gene, CDR1 is SGHTA and CDR2 is FQGNSA. There are 15 residues in the CDR3. J lost 6 bases, V lost 4 bases, and 8 bases had no gene match. The CDR3 nucleotides are TGTGCCAGCAGCTCGACGCGGGGGACTAGCAATGAGCAGTTCTTC. Protein product: CASSSTRGTSNEQFF.

This chain joins TRBV29-1 and TRBJ1-1; tentative D call: TRBD1 (5 bases). Trimming shortened V by 4 bases and J by 2 bases, and 14 bases separated the two germline ends. The CDR3 is made up of 14 amino acids. Per the germline V gene, CDR1 is SQVTM and CDR2 is ANQGSEA. The CDR3 sequence: CSVVVGPANTEAFF. In DNA form, the CDR3 reads TGCAGCGTTGTAGTGGGGCCGGCAAACACTGAAGCTTTCTTT.

This clone was found many times. J is TRBJ1-1 and V is TRBV7-9, with D unresolved. This CDR3 has 16 residues. V lost 0 bases and J 2 bases, leaving 13 bases between the germline ends. CDR1 and CDR2 (germline): SEHNR, FQNEAQ (reference sequence). CDR3 DNA sequence: TGTGCCAGCAGCTTAGCCTTGACAAGGATTAACACTGAAGCTTTCTTT. This gives the protein CASSLALTRINTEAFF.